The 21 T cell receptor delta chains listed next were all sequenced from one sample in a study of γδ T cells in repeated Plasmodium falciparum infection. Bulk repertoires came from Vgamma9/Vdelta2+ or Vdelta2-negative gammadelta T cells flow-sorted from PBMC. TCRdb re-called the multiplex PCR reads using CATT. The sample holds 45,000 to 60,000 delta-chain clones, around 2% seen once. The sequenced sample consisted of gamma-delta T cells from blood. The receptor set was obtained from a pool of human donors (malaria-infected and uninfected, not separated).

Remarks on this clone: The mismatch at residue 10 between this DNA's translation and the TCRdb protein of a much larger clone likely reflects a read error; the protein shown is translated from the DNA. This chain links TRDV2 with TRDJ1; D possibly corresponds to TRDD3 (6 bases). Trimming took 0 bases from V and 6 from J, leaving 13 bases between them. This CDR3 comprises 14 residues. The germline V gene encodes CDR1 GEAIGNYY and CDR2 EKD. CDR3 sequence: CACDTIGDANKLIF. The CDR3, as DNA: TGTGCCTGTGACACCATAGGGGATGCCAATAAACTCATCTTT.

This clone was observed many times. The protein given by TCRdb reflects a much larger clone and differs at residue 25 from this DNA's translation, likely from a read error; the protein shown is the DNA's translation. CDR3 loop: CALGVYPSYTGKSAYWGYVGDTRQTFF. In nucleotides, the CDR3 is TGTGCTCTTGGGGTCTACCCTTCCTATACCGGGAAATCCGCGTACTGGGGGTACGTCGGGGACACCCGACAGACGTTTTTC. No J gene call was made, and the V gene is TRDV1; the table's D call, TRDD3, has no DNA check behind it. The CDR3 loop spans 27 amino acids. In germline, CDR1 is TSWWSYY, CDR2 QGS.

Ten or more counts support this clone. Since a far larger clone is one base different, this is likely a read error. Different DNA sequences within this sample yield the same CDR3. The chain uses TRDV1 and TRDJ1; D perhaps matches TRDD3 (6 bases). Trimming removed 9 bases at V and 3 bases at J, with 11 bases between. Germline values: CDR1 TSWWSYY, CDR2 QGS. This CDR3 comprises 12 residues. The CDR3 DNA reads as TGTGCTCTCGGGATGGGGGCCGATAAACTCATCTTT. This sequence encodes CALGMGADKLIF.

Worth noting for this clone: This DNA translates differently at residue 7 from the TCRdb protein, which is that of a much larger clone; a read error is likely, and the protein shown is the DNA's own translation. The rearrangement links TRDV1 to TRDJ1; no clear D. TCRdb carries no J gene annotation; the J gene was assigned here by matching the DNA with germline. Germline V CDR1 and CDR2: TSWWSYY, QGS. CDR3 size: 23 residues. Trimming stripped 0 bases from V and 2 bases from J, with 34 bases between. CDR3 region: CALGELESFGCRPTQRSTDKLIF. For the CDR3, the DNA is TGTGCTCTTGGGGAACTAGAATCTTTTGGTTGTAGGCCGACCCAGCGTTCAACCGATAAACTCATCTTT.

This clone was seen repeatedly, ten times or more. TCRdb's entry gives the protein of a much larger clone, which mismatches this DNA's translation at residue 6, likely from a read error; the protein reported here is translated from the DNA. The chain combines TRDV3 with TRDJ1, with 9 bases identical to TRDD3. The CDR3 runs to 17 residues. CDR1 TVYSNPD and CDR2 GDNSRS come from the germline V gene (reference sequence). CDR3 in amino acids: CAQRLKTGGPYTDKLIF. CDR3 nucleotides: TGTGCTCAAAGGTTAAAGACTGGGGGACCCTACACCGATAAACTCATCTTT.

This clone turned up a few times. TCRdb lists the protein of a much larger clone for this DNA, which differs at residue 9, so this is likely a read error; the protein given here is translated from the DNA itself. V usage is TRDV1 and J usage is TRDJ1, with 13 positions matching TRDD3. Here the J gene was assigned by germline matching of the DNA, as TCRdb has none. CDR3 length: 24 residues. From germline, CDR1 is TSWWSYY and CDR2 QGS. V shed 4 bases and J 0 bases; nucleotides not matched to a gene: 26. Here the CDR3 reads CALGGPSLGYWGIRRTRYTDKLIF. DNA of the CDR3: TGTGCTCTTGGGGGACCGAGTCTCGGCTACTGGGGGATACGCCGTACTCGGTACACCGATAAACTCATCTTT.

This clone was seen ten or more times. The V and J genes are TRDV1 and TRDJ1; the match to TRDD3 covers 10 bases. No J gene was available from TCRdb, and it was assigned here by a germline match of the DNA. The CDR3 consists of 18 residues. Germline V CDR1 and CDR2: TSWWSYY, QGS. With 1 base clipped from V and 0 bases from J, the junction kept 8 bases outside the gene matches. The CDR3 nucleotides are TGTGCTCTTGGGGAACGGTGCAGTACTGGGGGATACACCGATAAACTCATCTTT. Translated, it gives CALGERCSTGGYTDKLIF.

With respect to this clone: A far larger clone is one base from this, pointing to a likely read error. Other nucleotide sequences in the sample specify the same CDR3. The V segment is TRAV29/DV5, and no J call was made; no check of the table's D call, TRDD3, against the DNA was made. The CDR3 has 21 residues. CDR1 and CDR2 (germline): NSMFDY, ISSIKDK. The CDR3: CAASADVYGYWEWSYTDKLIF. The CDR3 DNA is TGTGCAGCAAGCGCGGACGTGTACGGTTACTGGGAGTGGTCGTACACCGATAAGCTCATCTTT.

A word on this clone: This may be a read error, as it is one base from a much larger clone. This sample includes further DNA sequences coding for the same CDR3. CDR3 region: CALGELYVGKLIF. CDR3 DNA: TGTGCTCTCGGGGAGCTCTACGTGGGTAAACTCATCTTT. This rearrangement joins TRDV1 to TRDJ1; the D gene is possibly TRDD3 (5 bases). As TCRdb names no J gene, one was assigned here on the basis of a DNA match to germline. CDR1 is TSWWSYY and CDR2 is QGS in the germline V gene. This CDR3 contains 13 residues.

This clone was observed a few times. TCRdb assigns this DNA the protein of a much larger clone, which departs from its translation at residue 4; this likely reflects a read error, and the protein shown comes from translating the DNA. CDR3 loop: CACNMLGGIPDKLIF. The CDR3 DNA follows: TGTGCCTGTAACATGTTGGGGGGGATACCCGATAAACTCATCTTT. The rearrangement joins TRDV2 to TRDJ1; TRDD3 matches 9 bases. V trimming: 6 bases; J trimming: 3 bases; junction bases outside the gene matches: 10. There are 15 residues in the CDR3. Germline values: CDR1 GEAIGNYY, CDR2 EKD.

In its sample, this clone was seen many times. The protein recorded in TCRdb matches a much larger clone and deviates from this DNA's translation at residue 5, suggesting a read error; the protein here is obtained by translating the DNA. The genes are TRDV2 and TRDJ1; unclear D gene. TCRdb does not report a J gene; here it was assigned by matching the DNA to germline references. Deletions cut 6 bases from V and 2 bases from J, with 9 bases between. The CDR3 has 12 amino acids. Germline V gene lookup returns CDR1 GEAIGNYY and CDR2 EKD. CDR3 amino acids: CACTRATDKLIF. The CDR3 DNA sequence: TGTGCCTGTACCCGGGCTACCGATAAACTCATCTTT.

With respect to this clone: The protein given by TCRdb reflects a much larger clone and differs at residue 7 from this DNA's translation, likely from a read error; the protein shown is the DNA's translation. J is TRDJ1 and V is TRDV1, with 8 bases identical to TRDD3. TCRdb offers no J gene call, so here the DNA was matched to germline to obtain one. Per germline, CDR1 TSWWSYY and CDR2 QGS. The CDR3 has 20 amino acids. Trimming at V came to 4 bases and at J to 0 bases, leaving 19 bases not matched to a gene. CDR3 protein: CALGGIFLPGYASYTDKLIF. DNA for the CDR3: TGTGCTCTTGGGGGGATTTTCCTCCCGGGATACGCCTCCTACACCGATAAACTCATCTTT.

Comment on this clone: TCRdb pairs this DNA with a much larger clone's protein that differs at residue 5, likely a read error; the protein shown was translated from the DNA. The chain combines TRDV1 with TRDJ1; 9 bases are shared with TRDD3. No J segment appears in TCRdb, so it was assigned here by matching the sequence to germline. The CDR3 extends over 27 amino acids. V was clipped by 5 bases and J by 2 bases; unmatched bases: 42. Germline CDR1 is TSWWSYY and CDR2 is QGS. The CDR3 DNA sequence: TGTGCTCTTGGGAAACCCCTCTTCCTAGCCCCCAAGCTAGGGGATACGCGGCGAAAGGGGGGTACCGATAAACTCATCTTT. Translating gives CALGKPLFLAPKLGDTRRKGGTDKLIF.

There are many counts of this clone. TCRdb shows a much larger clone's protein in place of this DNA's translation, and the two differ at residue 10, likely through a read error; the protein shown is translated from the DNA. The chain is built from TRDV2 and TRDJ1, with 8 bases identical to TRDD3. No J gene was available from TCRdb, and it was assigned here by a germline match of the DNA. In germline, CDR1 is GEAIGNYY, CDR2 EKD. The CDR3 has 18 residues. The ends lost 0 bases at V and 2 bases at J; junction bases unmatched: 13. The DNA for the CDR3 is TGTGCCTGTGACACCGTACTGGGGGCCCCACGAAGTACCGATAAACTCATCTTT. It translates to CACDTVLGAPRSTDKLIF.

The sample holds many counts of this clone. The rearrangement joins TRDV2 to TRDJ1; possible D gene TRDD3, 5 bases. This CDR3 has 16 amino acids. The V gene's germline CDR1 is GEAIGNYY and CDR2 EKD. V lost 0 bases to trimming and J lost 10 bases, with 23 bases between them. The DNA of the CDR3 is TGTGCCTGTGACACCGTAGGATTAGGGGACGTCAGCGGACTCATCTTT. It yields the protein CACDTVGLGDVSGLIF.

Comment on this clone: TCRdb attributes to this sequence the protein of a much larger clone, which differs from the DNA translation at residue 19; a read error is likely, and the protein displayed is translated from the DNA. V is TRDV1 and J is TRDJ1; 10 nucleotides match TRDD3. TCRdb offers no J gene call, so here the DNA was matched to germline to obtain one. The germline gives CDR1 TSWWSYY, CDR2 QGS. After removal of 0 bases from V and 0 bases from J, the junction contained 55 bases not matched to a gene. There are 34 residues in the CDR3. CDR3 amino acids: CALGELFSSPSSVLGVMVTRPYWGMETHTDKLIF. CDR3 sequence (DNA): TGTGCTCTTGGGGAACTTTTCTCTTCGCCTTCCTCCGTACTGGGGGTGATGGTGACACGGCCGTACTGGGGGATGGAAACCCACACCGATAAACTCATCTTT.

As concerns this clone: The protein recorded in TCRdb matches a much larger clone and deviates from this DNA's translation at residue 9, suggesting a read error; the protein here is obtained by translating the DNA. The chain couples TRDV3 to TRDJ3; 9 positions agree with TRDD3. In the absence of a J gene in TCRdb, the DNA was matched to germline to assign it here. Per the germline V gene, CDR1 is TVYSNPD and CDR2 is GDNSRS (reference sequence). V was clipped by 1 base and J by 2 bases; unmatched bases: 18. The CDR3 covers 21 residues. Written as DNA, the CDR3 is TGTGCCTTTAACCCCTTCCCGATTAGCTGGGGGATTCCCTGGGACACCCGACAGATGTTTTTC. Translated, it gives CAFNPFPISWGIPWDTRQMFF.

This clone was counted between two and nine times. TCRdb pairs this DNA with a much larger clone's protein that differs at residue 11, likely a read error; the protein shown was translated from the DNA. The rearrangement joins TRDV1 to TRDJ1; a weak D match, TRDD2 (6 bases). No J gene was available from TCRdb, and it was assigned here by a germline match of the DNA. V lost 3 bases to trimming and J lost 0 bases, with 32 bases between them. The length of the CDR3 is 22 residues. Per germline, CDR1 TSWWSYY and CDR2 QGS. The CDR3 DNA reads TGTGCTCTTGGGGACGCCCCTTCTTCCTTAGTCCACCTGATCCAGTACACCGATAAACTCATCTTT. Translation gives CALGDAPSSLVHLIQYTDKLIF.

This clone has just a few counts. One end of the junction varies from germline; a read error may be responsible. Additional DNA sequences in this sample encode the identical CDR3. The CDR3 coding sequence is TGTGCTCTTGGGGAATTTCCGGCCGATAAGCTCATTTTT. Translated, it gives CALGEFPADKLIF. The chain carries TRDV1 and TRDJ1, with D unclear. CDR1 is TSWWSYY and CDR2 is QGS in the germline V gene. CDR3 size: 13 residues.

This clone was counted between two and nine times. The amino acid sequence in TCRdb belongs to a much larger clone and departs from this DNA's translation at residue 13, likely a sequencing read error; the sequence shown is translated from the DNA. V usage is TRDV2 and J usage is TRDJ1, with TRDD3 identical over 10 bases. The CDR3 has 23 residues. The V gene end was trimmed by 0 bases and the J gene end by 0 bases; junction bases not matched to a gene: 24. The germline gives CDR1 GEAIGNYY, CDR2 EKD. CDR3 region: CACDTVESRLGDIGGPNTDKLIF. CDR3 DNA: TGTGCCTGTGACACCGTGGAGAGCCGGCTGGGGGATATTGGCGGTCCTAACACCGATAAACTCATCTTT.

This clone was detected ten times or more. The DNA for the CDR3 is TGTGCTCTTGGGGAACTCCCAAAAGGGGGATACGTAGGCGCCGATAAACTCATCTTT. Translation gives CALGELPKGGYVGADKLIF. V is TRDV1 and J is TRDJ1; 10 bases match TRDD3. Germline values: CDR1 TSWWSYY, CDR2 QGS. V was pared by 0 bases and J by 3 bases, with 13 bases of the junction left unmatched. The CDR3 totals 19 residues.